This T cell receptor beta chain is drawn from a study of tumor and adjacent non-tumor tissue in lung cancer. RNA was extracted from bulk tissue without any cell sorting. The normal lung tissue was taken more than 3 cm from the tumor edge. A modified ARM-PCR protocol with three rounds of nested PCR amplified TCRbeta. TCRdb reanalysed the multiplex PCR reads using MiXCR and keeps one entry per CDR3 protein. This table has about 44,000 distinct CDR3 sequences, around 59% appearing once. Germline CDR1 is SGHAT and CDR2 is FQNNGV. There are 12 residues in the CDR3. V lost 1 base and J 8 bases, leaving 6 bases between the germline ends.

This receptor was identified in a woman between 70 and 85 years old with non-small cell lung cancer. The chain joins TRBV11-2 to TRBJ2-1, with D uncertain. Input material: distant non-tumor lung tissue. Here the CDR3 reads CASSLAGYEQFF. The CDR3 DNA follows: TGTGCCAGCAGCTTAGCTGGATATGAGCAGTTCTTC.